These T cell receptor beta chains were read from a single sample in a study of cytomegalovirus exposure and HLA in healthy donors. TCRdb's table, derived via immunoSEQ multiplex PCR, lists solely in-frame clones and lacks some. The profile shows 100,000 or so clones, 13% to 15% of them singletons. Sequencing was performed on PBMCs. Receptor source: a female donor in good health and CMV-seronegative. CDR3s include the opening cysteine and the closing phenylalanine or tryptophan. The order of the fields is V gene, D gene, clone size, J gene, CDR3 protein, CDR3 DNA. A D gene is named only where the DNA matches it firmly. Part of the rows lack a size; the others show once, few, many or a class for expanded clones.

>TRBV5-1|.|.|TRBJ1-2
CASTLLGTGYGYTF
TGCGCCAGCACACTGCTAGGAACCGGCTATGGCTACACCTTC
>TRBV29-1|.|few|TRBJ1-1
CSGYRENTEAFF
TGCAGCGGGTACCGGGAGAACACTGAAGCTTTCTTT
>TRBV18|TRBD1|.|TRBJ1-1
CASSPNGQGGTAFF
TGTGCCAGCTCACCTAATGGACAGGGAGGGACGGCTTTCTTT
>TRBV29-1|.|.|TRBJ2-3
CSSKQGLGTDTQYF
TGCAGCTCAAAACAGGGCCTCGGCACAGATACGCAGTATTTT
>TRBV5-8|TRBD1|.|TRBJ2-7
CASSLVPGQGSYEQYF
TGTGCCAGCAGCTTGGTACCGGGACAGGGCTCCTACGAGCAGTACTTC
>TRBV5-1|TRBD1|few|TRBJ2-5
CASSSGQGKETQYF
TGCGCCAGCAGCTCGGGACAGGGTAAAGAGACCCAGTACTTC
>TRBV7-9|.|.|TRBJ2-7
CASSLEAGEQYF
TGTGCCAGCAGCTTAGAGGCCGGGGAGCAGTACTTC
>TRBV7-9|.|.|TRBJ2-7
CASSHYDRTPYEQYF
TGTGCCAGCAGCCACTATGACAGGACGCCCTACGAGCAGTACTTC
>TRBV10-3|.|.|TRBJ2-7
CAISELTAYEQYF
TGTGCCATCAGTGAGCTGACAGCCTACGAGCAGTACTTC
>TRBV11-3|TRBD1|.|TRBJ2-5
CASSTPRAKGARETQYF
TGTGCCAGCAGCACCCCCCGGGCCAAGGGGGCTCGCGAGACCCAGTACTTC
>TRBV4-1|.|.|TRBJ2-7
CASSPGVNYEQYF
TGCGCCAGCTCACCGGGGGTTAACTACGAGCAGTACTTC
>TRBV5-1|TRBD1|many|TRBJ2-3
CASSLVWTGGTDTQYF
TGCGCCAGCAGCTTGGTCTGGACAGGGGGCACAGATACGCAGTATTTT
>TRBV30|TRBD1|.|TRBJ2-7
CAWTGGWFYEQYF
TGTGCCTGGACAGGGGGTTGGTTCTACGAGCAGTACTTC
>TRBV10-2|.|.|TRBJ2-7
CASRDISYEQYF
TGCGCCAGCAGGGACATCTCCTACGAGCAGTACTTC
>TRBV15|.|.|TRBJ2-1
CATTPSDEQFF
TGTGCCACCACCCCAAGCGATGAGCAGTTCTTC
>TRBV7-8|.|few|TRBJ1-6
CASSRRLNPNSPLHF
TGTGCCAGCAGCCGGAGGTTGAATCCAAATTCACCCCTCCACTTT
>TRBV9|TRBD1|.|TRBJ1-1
CASSGPGTGVNTEAFF
TGTGCCAGCAGCGGCCCCGGGACAGGGGTGAACACTGAAGCTTTCTTT
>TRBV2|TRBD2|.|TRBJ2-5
CASSQTTSGKETQYF
TGTGCCAGCAGCCAGACGACTAGCGGGAAGGAGACCCAGTACTTC
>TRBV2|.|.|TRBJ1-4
CASSVGGVLFF
TGTGCCAGCAGTGTCGGGGGGGTACTGTTTTTT
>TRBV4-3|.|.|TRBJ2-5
CASSATAYVGVQETQYF
TGCGCCAGCAGCGCAACGGCGTACGTCGGGGTACAAGAGACCCAGTACTTC